This TCR beta chain was found in a study of blood T cell repertoires in COVID-19. The CDR3 covers 13 residues. Deletions cut 8 bases from V and 0 bases from J, with 10 bases between. Germline loops: CDR1 MNHEY, CDR2 SMNVEV (reference sequence). TCRdb's copy holds only in-frame clones and misses some; the assay was immunoSEQ multiplex PCR. Seen here are approximately 380,000 clones, approximately 90% observed once, and the top ten hold 1.2%. The clonotype comes from a woman younger than 35 who had recovered from COVID-19. Sample: PBMCs or T cells enriched from blood (not recorded which). The chain carries TRBV27 and TRBJ1-1, with D unclear. The CDR3 DNA reads TGTGCCAGCGGACTTGGGTTGAACACTGAAGCTTTCTTT. This translates into CASGLGLNTEAFF.